This T cell receptor beta chain was sequenced in a study of blood T cell repertoires in COVID-19. About the study: Some COVID-19 samples were acute and others convalescent; all came from the United States, Italy and Spain. The analysed material was cDNA or gDNA that came from T cells, B-cell-depleted T cells, or PBMCs.

This CDR3 comprises 15 residues. V shed 6 bases and J 1 base; nucleotides not matched to a gene: 5. Germline V CDR1 and CDR2: WSHSY, SAAADI. In the study's own analysis: Amplification of reference gene primers was used by the study to estimate nucleated cell counts. Libraries were prepared by immunoSEQ multiplex PCR; TCRdb keeps only in-frame clonotypes and omits some of them. D and trimming come from the DNA, and the V and J calls and clone size come from that table. The sample yields about 80,000 clones, roughly 87% seen once. This clone has just one count. The sample was peripheral blood. The rearrangement links TRBV10-2 to TRBJ2-1, with 8 bases matching TRBD1. The receptor's source is a man aged 25 to 40 with acute or convalescent COVID-19. The CDR3 region has the DNA TGCGCCAGCAGGGACAGGGATACTTCCTACAATGAGCAGTTCTTC. This translates into CASRDRDTSYNEQFF.